The clone carrying this TCR beta chain was seen only a few times. Antigen: not known. The data were obtained in a study of T cells after yellow fever vaccination. Study-wide context: Preparing low-cell-number fractions relied on SMART-Seq v4 Ultra Low Input.

Study conclusions and caveats: Clonotype sharing between CD4 and CD8 compartments was small. Clones from primary vaccination mostly reappeared after the booster (about 97% CD4, roughly 87% CD8).

In making TCR cDNA, 5'RACE template switching added a universal primer site and UMIs to it. TCRdb recomputed calls from the 5' RACE reads with MiXCR, one row per CDR3 protein. The sample carries some 500,000 distinct CDR3 sequences, approximately 13% recorded once. Germline trimming cut 5 bases from V and 7 bases from J; bases unmatched to any gene: 8. Germline assignment: CDR1 SGHTA and CDR2 FQGNSA. The CDR3 contains 14 residues. The receptor's source is a man aged 25 to 40 who received the YFV17D yellow fever vaccine. This specimen was PBMCs, taken on the day of the yellow fever booster vaccination. The V and J genes are TRBV7-2 and TRBJ1-5, with TRBD1 identical over 7 bases. As DNA, the CDR3 is TGTGCCAGCAGCGCTTACAGGGGTATGCAGCCCCAGCATTTT. Translated: CASSAYRGMQPQHF.